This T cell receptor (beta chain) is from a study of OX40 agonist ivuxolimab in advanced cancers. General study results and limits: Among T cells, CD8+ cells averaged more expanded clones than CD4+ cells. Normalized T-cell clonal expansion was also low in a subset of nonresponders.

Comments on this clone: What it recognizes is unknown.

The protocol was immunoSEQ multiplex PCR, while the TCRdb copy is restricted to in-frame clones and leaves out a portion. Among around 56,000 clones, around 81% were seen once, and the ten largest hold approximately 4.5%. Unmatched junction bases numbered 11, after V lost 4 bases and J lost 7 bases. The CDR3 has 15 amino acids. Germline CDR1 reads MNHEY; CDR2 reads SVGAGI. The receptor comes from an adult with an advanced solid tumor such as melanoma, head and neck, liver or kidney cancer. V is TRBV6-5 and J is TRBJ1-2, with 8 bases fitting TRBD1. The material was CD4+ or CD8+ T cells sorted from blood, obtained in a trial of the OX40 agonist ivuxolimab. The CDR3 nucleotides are TGTGCCAGCAGTTTAGAAGACAGGGGCAGGGCTGGCTACACCTTC. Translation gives CASSLEDRGRAGYTF.